These 28 T cell receptor beta chains came from one sample sequenced in a study of T-cell reconstitution after alpha-beta-depleted transplantation in children. During its preparation, the TCRbeta library received unique molecular identifiers. TCRdb re-called the PCR reads with MiXCR, one entry per CDR3 protein. The repertoire consists of 250,000 to 400,000 distinct CDR3 sequences, with over 20% occurring once and the leading ten covering around 9.9%. The sample consisted of PBMCs, mostly from graft donor cells, taken 180 days after TCRalphabeta/CD19-depleted stem cell transplant. The receptors here all came from a male patient younger than 18 who had a stem cell transplant for acute lymphoblastic leukemia, so the T cells may come from the graft donor.

The J gene is TRBJ2-5, the V gene TRBV20-1, with 9 bases that match TRBD2. V trimming: 6 bases; J trimming: 5 bases; junction bases outside the gene matches: 10. Germline CDR1 DFQATT, CDR2 SNEGSKA (reference sequence). The CDR3 length is 14 residues. The CDR3 reads CSADGTSIRETQYF. The CDR3 DNA sequence: TGCAGTGCGGATGGGACTAGCATCAGGGAGACCCAGTACTTC.

This clonotype was observed a handful of times. The chain recombines TRBV27 with TRBJ2-7, with 8 bases lining up with TRBD2. Per germline, CDR1 MNHEY and CDR2 SMNVEV (reference sequence). The CDR3 spans 15 residues. J was trimmed by 4 bases and V by 9 bases; bases with no gene match: 14. The CDR3 region has the DNA TGTGCCAGTAGGTCACTCGGGACTAGTGGTTACGAGCAGTACTTC. Translating it yields CASRSLGTSGYEQYF.

This clonotype was counted at least ten times. This chain connects TRBV5-1 to TRBJ2-5; D remains ambiguous. In germline, CDR1 is SGHRS, CDR2 YFSETQ. The CDR3 length is 13 residues. Trimming took 2 bases from V and 3 from J, leaving 8 bases between them. CDR3 DNA: TGCGCCAGCAGCTTTGCTCTGGAAGAGACCCAGTACTTC. Its translation is CASSFALEETQYF.

This clonotype was counted a few times. The rearrangement links TRBV27 to TRBJ2-7; D remains ambiguous. V lost 6 bases and J 4 bases, leaving 19 bases between the germline ends. CDR3 length: 15 residues. CDR1 and CDR2 (germline): MNHEY, SMNVEV (reference sequence). The CDR3 bases are TGTGCCAGCAGCCTTGCAACTACTCTACGTTACGAGCAGTACTTC. This gives the protein CASSLATTLRYEQYF.

This clonotype was counted between two and nine times. The chain carries TRBV6-5 and TRBJ2-3; 13 positions agree with TRBD2. The CDR3 spans 17 residues. Per the germline V gene, CDR1 is MNHEY and CDR2 is SVGAGI. With 0 bases clipped from V and 3 bases from J, the junction kept 3 bases outside the gene matches. The CDR3 DNA sequence: TGTGCCAGCAGTTACTCCTGGACTAGCGGGAGTACAGATACGCAGTATTTT. Residues: CASSYSWTSGSTDTQYF.

V gene TRBV20-1 combines with J gene TRBJ2-7; perhaps TRBD2 as D (6 bases). V dropped 2 bases and J dropped 1 base, with 9 bases sitting between them. This CDR3 spans 13 amino acids. Germline loops: CDR1 DFQATT, CDR2 SNEGSKA (reference sequence). The CDR3 sequence: CSARPRESYEQYF. The CDR3 DNA reads as TGCAGTGCTAGACCCCGGGAGTCCTACGAGCAGTACTTC.

This clonotype turned up a few times. V and J are TRBV12-3 or TRBV12-4 and TRBJ2-1, with D uncertain. V was pared by 4 bases and J by 0 bases, with 13 bases between. This CDR3 is built from 16 residues. CDR3 coding DNA: TGTGCCAGCAGTTCCATCGTAGTTAGCTCCTACAATGAGCAGTTCTTC. Its translation: CASSSIVVSSYNEQFF.

This clonotype showed up many times. At one boundary the junction diverges from the germline segment, which might be a read error. The chain has TRBV27 and TRBJ2-1; 7 bases fit TRBD2. This CDR3 region has 14 residues. CDR1 is MNHEY and CDR2 is SMNVEV in the germline V gene (reference sequence). The CDR3 coding sequence is TGCGCCAGCAGCTTTGGCGGGAGCTACAATGAGCAGTTCTTC. Its protein product is CASSFGGSYNEQFF.

The chain has TRBV5-4 and TRBJ2-2; 9 bases line up with TRBD2. The junction had 8 bases not matched to a gene; V was cut back by 1 base and J by 7 bases. The CDR3 spans 16 residues. Germline V CDR1 and CDR2: SGHNT, YYREEE (reference sequence). The CDR3 coding sequence is TGTGCCAGCAGCTTGCGGCTAGCGGGATTAATCGGGGAGCTGTTTTTT. Encoded protein: CASSLRLAGLIGELFF.

There are many counts of this clonotype. The J gene is TRBJ2-7, the V gene TRBV29-1; TRBD2 aligns across 8 bases. Trimming cost V 1 base and J 4 bases; bases outside gene matches: 3. CDR1 is SQVTM, CDR2 ANQGSEA, per germline. The CDR3 loop spans 13 amino acids. The CDR3 DNA sequence: TGCAGCGTTGAAGTCGCGGGAGGTTACGAGCAGTACTTC. As protein: CSVEVAGGYEQYF.

In its sample, this clonotype was seen a few times. The chain has TRBV3-1 and TRBJ2-1; possibly TRBD1 for D (5 bases). Deletions cut 5 bases from V and 6 bases from J, with 17 bases between. Germline assignment: CDR1 LGHDT and CDR2 YNNKEL (reference sequence). The CDR3 covers 15 residues. The CDR3 region has the DNA TGTGCCAGCAGCTTCACAGGTTATTCACGCAATGAGCAGTTCTTC. Residues: CASSFTGYSRNEQFF.

V usage is TRBV7-3 and J usage is TRBJ2-7, with 7 bases identical to TRBD1. J lost 12 bases, V lost 0 bases, and 2 bases had no gene match. There are 11 residues in the CDR3. Per germline, CDR1 SGHTA and CDR2 FQGTGA. The chain's CDR3 is CASSLTGGRYF. For the CDR3, the DNA is TGTGCCAGCAGCTTAACAGGGGGCCGGTACTTC.

This chain joins TRBV12-3 or TRBV12-4 and TRBJ1-2; D perhaps matches TRBD1 (5 bases). V lost 1 base, J lost 4 bases, and 13 bases lay in between. The CDR3 runs to 15 residues. The chain's CDR3 is CASSLGRQLTYGYTF. CDR3 DNA sequence: TGTGCCAGCAGTTTAGGACGACAGCTCACCTATGGCTACACCTTC.

This chain joins TRBV5-1 and TRBJ1-2; D not certain. V lost 0 bases to trimming and J lost 3 bases, with 15 bases between them. Germline V gives CDR1 SGHRS, CDR2 YFSETQ. The CDR3 length is 16 residues. The CDR3 loop reads CASSLAPTPQYYGYTF. The CDR3 DNA sequence: TGCGCCAGCAGCTTGGCCCCGACACCCCAATACTATGGCTACACCTTC.

This clonotype was observed a few times. The rearrangement joins TRBV30 to TRBJ2-7, with D uncertain. Trimming shortened V by 1 base and J by 4 bases, and 5 bases separated the two germline ends. This CDR3 has 11 amino acids. Germline CDR1 reads GTSNPN; CDR2 reads SVGIG (reference sequence). The CDR3, as DNA: TGTGCCTGGAGTGAAGCTTACGAGCAGTACTTC. Translation: CAWSEAYEQYF.

The chain carries TRBV7-3 and TRBJ1-2; D remains ambiguous. The V end lost 2 bases, the J end lost 3 bases, and 13 bases lay between the germline ends. This CDR3 contains 15 residues. Germline loops: CDR1 SGHTA, CDR2 FQGTGA. Here the CDR3 DNA reads TGTGCCAGCAGCTTAGGGCCCGGGGAGGACTATGGCTACACCTTC. Its translation: CASSLGPGEDYGYTF.

This clonotype turned up a few times. The rearrangement uses TRBV27 and TRBJ2-7; 13 bases agree with TRBD2. Trimming removed 8 bases from V and 3 bases from J; junction bases left unmatched: 7. The CDR3 is 15 amino acids. Looked up from germline, CDR1 is MNHEY and CDR2 is SMNVEV (reference sequence). For the CDR3, the DNA is TGTGCCAGCGGAACTAGCGGGAGGGAGCTCTACGAGCAGTACTTC. As protein: CASGTSGRELYEQYF.

This rearrangement joins TRBV5-1 to TRBJ2-1; TRBD2 agrees at 15 bases. The germline V gene has CDR1 SGHRS and CDR2 YFSETQ. The trim removed 2 bases at V and 9 bases at J, leaving 6 bases unmatched. The CDR3 covers 16 residues. CDR3 protein: CASSLIPGLAGGEQFF. In nucleotides, the CDR3 is TGCGCCAGCAGCTTAATACCGGGACTAGCGGGAGGTGAGCAGTTCTTC.

A few counts support this clonotype. The chain has TRBV20-1 and TRBJ2-1, with 11 bases aligning to TRBD2. Per the germline V gene, CDR1 is DFQATT and CDR2 is SNEGSKA (reference sequence). This CDR3 has 15 residues. With 3 bases clipped from V and 8 bases from J, the junction kept 9 bases outside the gene matches. DNA for the CDR3: TGCAGTGCTAGTCCCAATAGCGGGAGGGTCGATGAGCAGTTCTTC. It yields the protein CSASPNSGRVDEQFF.

This clonotype was seen a handful of times. The rearrangement joins TRBV5-6 to TRBJ2-5, with 11 bases that match TRBD2. In germline, CDR1 is SGHDT, CDR2 YYEEEE. V trimming: 3 bases; J trimming: 0 bases; junction bases outside the gene matches: 7. The length of the CDR3 is 17 residues. CDR3 sequence reads: CASSSYLSGRDQETQYF. Here the CDR3 DNA reads TGTGCCAGCAGCTCCTACCTTAGCGGGAGGGACCAAGAGACCCAGTACTTC. Based on the CDR3 plus reference TRBV5-6 and TRBJ2-5, the full variable domain is DAGVTQSPTHLIKTRGQQVTLRCSPKSGHDTVSWYQQALGQGPQFIFQYYEEEERQRGNFPDRFSGHQFPNYSSELNVNALLLGDSALYLCASSSYLSGRDQETQYFGPGTRLLVL.

In its sample, this clonotype was seen once. The chain links TRBV7-3 to TRBJ1-2; 10 bases agree with TRBD1. The CDR3 consists of 17 residues. Per the germline V gene, CDR1 is SGHTA and CDR2 is FQGTGA. After removal of 2 bases from V and 4 bases from J, the junction contained 10 bases not matched to a gene. CDR3 in DNA: TGTGCCAGCAGCTTATGGGGCCGGGACAGGGGCTTCTATGGCTACACCTTC. As protein: CASSLWGRDRGFYGYTF. The full variable domain, completed using reference TRBV7-3 and TRBJ1-2, is GAGVSQTPSNKVTEKGKYVELRCDPISGHTALYWYRQSLGQGPEFLIYFQGTGAADDSGLPNDRFFAVRPEGSVSTLKIQRTERGDSAVYLCASSLWGRDRGFYGYTFGSGTRLTVV.

V usage is TRBV7-9 and J usage is TRBJ2-3, with TRBD2 matching over 12 bases. CDR1 is SEHNR, CDR2 FQNEAQ, per germline (reference sequence). This CDR3 has 17 residues. The V gene end was trimmed by 5 bases and the J gene end by 0 bases; junction bases not matched to a gene: 6. CDR3 protein: CASSPRTSGISTDTQYF. The CDR3 nucleotides are TGTGCCAGCAGCCCCCGGACTAGCGGGATTAGCACAGATACGCAGTATTTT.

The chain is built from TRBV6-1 and TRBJ2-7; a possible D gene is TRBD2 (6 bases). The CDR3 extends over 13 amino acids. Trimming removed 6 bases from V and 2 bases from J, with 11 bases in between. Germline values: CDR1 MNHNS, CDR2 SASEGT. In nucleotides, the CDR3 is TGTGCCAGCAGAGGGACTTTGACCTACGAGCAGTACTTC. It yields the protein CASRGTLTYEQYF.

This clonotype appeared a few times. This chain connects TRBV5-1 to TRBJ2-3; D may be TRBD2 (5 bases). CDR3 size: 13 residues. The germline V gene encodes CDR1 SGHRS and CDR2 YFSETQ. Trimming pared 5 bases from V and 1 base from J, leaving 8 bases between. This chain's CDR3 is CASRSGGTDTQYF. The CDR3 nucleotides are TGCGCCAGCAGGAGCGGAGGCACAGATACGCAGTATTTT.

This clonotype showed up just a few times. V gene TRBV20-1 combines with J gene TRBJ2-7; D is unresolved. V was pared by 0 bases and J by 0 bases, with 6 bases between. CDR1 is DFQATT and CDR2 is SNEGSKA in the germline V gene (reference sequence). The CDR3 length is 13 residues. The CDR3 DNA sequence: TGCAGTGCTAGAGAGTACAGCTCCTACGAGCAGTACTTC. Translated: CSAREYSSYEQYF.

This clonotype was seen more than once but under ten times. The CDR3 nucleotides read TGCAGCCCCACCTGGGGGGTGGTTCCTGAAGCTTTCTTT. Translation: CSPTWGVVPEAFF. The J gene is TRBJ1-1, the V gene TRBV20-1; a weak D match, TRBD1 (5 bases). CDR3 length: 13 amino acids. The germline V gene has CDR1 DFQATT and CDR2 SNEGSKA (reference sequence).

The sample holds a few counts of this clonotype. The CDR3 sequence: CASSVVAEPSYEQYF. The DNA of the CDR3 is TGTGCCAGCAGCGTAGTAGCGGAGCCCTCCTACGAGCAGTACTTC. The rearrangement links TRBV9 to TRBJ2-7; D may be TRBD2 (6 bases). The CDR3 is 15 amino acids. V was clipped by 0 bases and J by 0 bases, with 10 bases between them. Germline CDR1 and CDR2: SGDLS and YYNGEE.

The rearrangement links TRBV20-1 to TRBJ2-1; 10 bases line up with TRBD2. V lost 6 bases and J lost 8; bases outside the gene matches: 10. The CDR3 extends over 14 amino acids. Germline-derived CDR1 and CDR2 are DFQATT and SNEGSKA (reference sequence). The CDR3 DNA sequence: TGCAGTGCCCCTCCTAGCGGGAGTCTCGATGAGCAGTTCTTC. Its translation: CSAPPSGSLDEQFF.